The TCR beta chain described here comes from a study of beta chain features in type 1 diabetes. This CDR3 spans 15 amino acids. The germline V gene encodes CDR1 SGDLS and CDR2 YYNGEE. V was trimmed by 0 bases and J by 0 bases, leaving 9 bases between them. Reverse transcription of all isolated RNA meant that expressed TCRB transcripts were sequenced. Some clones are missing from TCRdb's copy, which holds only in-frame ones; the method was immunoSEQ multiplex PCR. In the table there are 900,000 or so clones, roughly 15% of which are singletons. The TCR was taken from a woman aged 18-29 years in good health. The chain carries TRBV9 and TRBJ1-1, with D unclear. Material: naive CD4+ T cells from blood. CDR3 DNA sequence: TGTGCCAGCAGCGTAGTAGGAAACATGAACACTGAAGCTTTCTTT. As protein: CASSVVGNMNTEAFF.